This T cell receptor (beta chain) was sequenced for a study of cytotoxic CD8 clonotypes in ibrutinib-treated CLL. CDR3 length: 16 residues. Germline CDR1 is SGHTA and CDR2 is FQGNSA. V trimming: 0 bases; J trimming: 5 bases; junction bases outside the gene matches: 5. Measured with immunoSEQ multiplex PCR; TCRdb has only the in-frame clones, and not every one. Of approximately 57,000 clones listed, 55% to 65% are singletons. Overall study findings and caveats: The clonality rise at ibrutinib response reflected private clonotype expansion.

About this clone itself: Its antigen is still unknown.

The sample in question was PBMCs, obtained after 24 months of ibrutinib treatment. The receptor's source is a human donor with chronic lymphocytic leukemia. This chain joins TRBV7-2 and TRBJ2-2; 8 bases agree with TRBD1. The CDR3 DNA is TGTGCCAGCAGCTTAGCGCGCAGGGGGCGGACCGGGGAGCTGTTTTTT. Protein: CASSLARRGRTGELFF.